A single sample is the source of the 32 T cell receptor beta chains below, sequenced in a study of blood T cell repertoires in COVID-19. Some clones are missing from TCRdb's copy, which holds only in-frame ones; the method was immunoSEQ multiplex PCR. The data show around 220,000 clones, roughly 84% seen once. The sequencing sample was made of PBMCs or T cells enriched from blood (not recorded which). These receptors were obtained from a middle-aged woman who had recovered from COVID-19.

This clone showed up just a few times. CDR3 region: CASSISGYTIYF. CDR3 coding DNA: TGTGCCAGCAGTATCTCAGGGTACACCATATATTTT. This chain joins TRBV12-3 or TRBV12-4 and TRBJ1-3; TRBD1 is a possible D gene (5 bases). V gave up 5 bases and J gave up 8 bases, with 10 bases separating them. The CDR3 sequence is 12 residues long.

V and J are TRBV6-5 and TRBJ1-1; a weak D match, TRBD1 (5 bases). This CDR3 comprises 13 residues. Trimming removed 4 bases from V and 4 bases from J, with 10 bases in between. The V gene's germline CDR1 is MNHEY and CDR2 SVGAGI. CDR3 sequence reads: CASSWGGITEAFF. In nucleotides, the CDR3 is TGTGCCAGCAGTTGGGGGGGGATCACTGAAGCTTTCTTT.

The chain joins TRBV7-2 to TRBJ2-1; 10 bases align to TRBD2. The J segment lost 6 bases and the V segment lost 6 bases, leaving 8 bases of the junction unmatched. From germline, CDR1 is SGHTA and CDR2 FQGNSA. The CDR3 spans 15 residues. CDR3 nucleotide sequence: TGTGCCAGCAGTCTTGTAGCGGGAGGAATCAATGAGCAGTTCTTC. It encodes CASSLVAGGINEQFF.

The rearrangement joins TRBV12-3 or TRBV12-4 to TRBJ1-1; D is unresolved. The CDR3 length is 11 residues. The ends were cut back, 3 bases at V and 11 bases at J, with 10 bases in the middle. The CDR3 protein is CASSFRGKAFF. The CDR3 DNA reads as TGTGCCAGCAGTTTCCGCGGAAAGGCTTTCTTT.

Concerning this clone: At one of its ends the junction is not consistent with the germline gene, which may arise from a read error. The V and J genes are TRBV29-1 and TRBJ1-2, with TRBD1 identical over 9 bases. The germline CDR1 and CDR2 sequences are SQVTM and ANQGSEA. The CDR3 is made up of 13 amino acids. CDR3 bases: TGCAGCGTGCGGACAGGGGAAAGCTATGACTACACCTTC. It translates to CSVRTGESYDYTF.

The rearrangement links TRBV12-3 or TRBV12-4 to TRBJ1-1; D remains ambiguous. The germline V and J ends were trimmed by 3 bases and 7 bases, with 6 bases remaining between them. The CDR3 spans 11 residues. CDR3 loop: CASSFSSEAFF. Here the CDR3 DNA reads TGTGCCAGCAGTTTTTCCAGTGAAGCTTTCTTT.

The rearrangement links TRBV3-1 (or the pseudogene TRBV3-2) to TRBJ2-2; the match to TRBD2 covers 7 bases. CDR3 size: 15 residues. CDR1 is LGHDT, CDR2 YNNKEL, per germline (reference sequence). V lost 6 bases, J lost 0 bases, and 4 bases stayed unmatched. The CDR3 DNA sequence: TGTGCCAGCAGTGCTAGCGGAACGAACACCGGGGAGCTGTTTTTT. Protein sequence: CASSASGTNTGELFF.

The genes are TRBV4-2 and TRBJ2-1; the match to TRBD2 covers 8 bases. V was pared by 4 bases and J by 15 bases, with 17 bases of the junction left unmatched. Germline loops: CDR1 LGHNA, CDR2 YNFKEQ. This CDR3 region has 15 residues. The CDR3 DNA reads as TGTGCCAGCAGCCCCCCCTCGGCTAGCGGGTCGGCGGTGTTCTTC. This gives the protein CASSPPSASGSAVFF.

The gene calls are TRBV29-1 and TRBJ2-1, with 9 bases fitting TRBD1. CDR3 length equals 17 residues. The germline CDR1 and CDR2 sequences are SQVTM and ANQGSEA. After removal of 5 bases from V and 2 bases from J, the junction contained 13 bases not matched to a gene. In DNA, the CDR3 is TGCAGCGTTCAAGGTCCTTTTGGGACAGGGACCTACAATGAGCAGTTCTTC. Its translation: CSVQGPFGTGTYNEQFF.

The chain links TRBV5-1 to TRBJ2-7, with D perhaps matching TRBD2 (5 bases). The V gene's germline CDR1 is SGHRS and CDR2 YFSETQ. The V end was cut by 0 bases, the J end by 1 base, with 8 bases between. This CDR3 is 14 amino acids long. CDR3 protein: CASSLGGWSYEQYF. The DNA for the CDR3 is TGCGCCAGCAGCTTGGGAGGGTGGTCCTACGAGCAGTACTTC.

The chain is built from TRBV14 and TRBJ2-1; D perhaps matches TRBD2 (6 bases). V was trimmed by 3 bases and J by 8 bases, leaving 23 bases between them. The CDR3 is made up of 17 amino acids. Germline assignment: CDR1 SGHDN and CDR2 FVKESK. CDR3 loop: CASSQSVGTRFFDEQFF. The CDR3 bases are TGTGCCAGCAGCCAGAGCGTGGGGACTCGTTTTTTCGATGAGCAGTTCTTC.

This clone was detected only a few times. The chain employs TRBV7-8 and TRBJ1-2; possibly TRBD1 for D (5 bases). The CDR3 has 14 amino acids. Trimming pared 4 bases from V and 1 base from J, leaving 10 bases between. Germline values: CDR1 SGHVS, CDR2 FQNEAQ. The CDR3 DNA sequence: TGTGCCAGCAGCTCGGGACTCAATAACTATGGCTACACCTTC. Its translation is CASSSGLNNYGYTF. The full variable domain, with the rest looked up from reference TRBV7-8 and TRBJ1-2, is GAGVSQSPRYKVAKRGQDVALRCDPISGHVSLFWYQQALGQGPEFLTYFQNEAQLDKSGLPSDRFFAERPEGSVSTLKIQRTQQEDSAVYLCASSSGLNNYGYTFGSGTRLTVV.

The V call is TRBV5-6, the J call TRBJ2-2, with D possibly TRBD1 on 5 matching bases. CDR1 and CDR2 from the germline V gene are SGHDT and YYEEEE. The CDR3 is made up of 14 amino acids. V was shortened by 5 bases and J by 4 bases, with 12 bases between the two germline ends. This CDR3 reads CASSTAGFTGELFF. The CDR3 coding sequence is TGTGCCAGCAGTACAGCAGGGTTCACCGGGGAGCTGTTTTTT.

The chain is built from TRBV5-1 and TRBJ2-1, with D perhaps TRBD2 (6 bases). Between the trimmed V and J ends, which lost 2 bases and 7 bases, there was a span of 16 bases. This CDR3 region has 15 residues. Germline-derived CDR1 and CDR2 are SGHRS and YFSETQ. DNA of the CDR3: TGCGCCAGCAGCTTAATCGCGGGGCCAGGGAATGAGCAGTTCTTC. Amino acids: CASSLIAGPGNEQFF.

V is TRBV7-2 and J is TRBJ1-1, with D possibly being TRBD1 (5 bases). Trimming stripped 5 bases from V and 3 bases from J, with 16 bases between. Germline V gene sequence: CDR1 SGHTA, CDR2 FQGNSA. The CDR3 extends over 15 amino acids. DNA for the CDR3: TGTGCCAGCAGCCCAGACCCCGGCAGGGACACTGAAGCTTTCTTT. Translating it yields CASSPDPGRDTEAFF.

The V call is TRBV28, the J call TRBJ2-2; the match to TRBD1 covers 9 bases. From germline, CDR1 is MDHEN and CDR2 SYDVKM. There are 20 residues in the CDR3. With V trimmed by 4 bases and J by 3 bases, 18 bases remained unmatched. The CDR3 spells CASSSPTSSRRTGDTGELFF. In DNA form, the CDR3 reads TGTGCCAGCAGTTCCCCCACCTCCTCGAGGCGGACAGGGGACACCGGGGAGCTGTTTTTT.

The chain carries TRBV30 and TRBJ1-5, with 8 bases fitting TRBD1. The CDR3 spans 13 residues. Germline CDR1 and CDR2: GTSNPN and SVGIG (reference sequence). The ends lost 5 bases at V and 6 bases at J; junction bases unmatched: 6. The CDR3 loop is CAWGQGRSQPQHF. For the CDR3, the DNA is TGTGCCTGGGGACAGGGTCGGAGTCAGCCCCAGCATTTT.

The table lists this clone with a few counts. The rearrangement uses TRBV19 and TRBJ1-1; D gene ambiguous. V lost 1 base, J lost 1 base, and 7 bases lay in between. Germline lookup yields CDR1 LNHDA and CDR2 SQIVND (reference sequence). There are 14 residues in the CDR3. As DNA, the CDR3 is TGTGCCAGTAGTATAGGACGGGAGAACACTGAAGCTTTCTTT. Protein: CASSIGRENTEAFF.

This chain links TRBV25-1 with TRBJ1-2; D ambiguous. Between the trimmed V and J ends, which lost 6 bases and 2 bases, there was a span of 13 bases. The CDR3 loop spans 14 amino acids. Germline CDR1 MGHDK, CDR2 SYGVNS. CDR3 DNA sequence: TGTGCCAGCAGGGCGAGGACTGAAAACTATGGCTACACCTTC. It specifies CASRARTENYGYTF.

The chain carries TRBV19 and TRBJ2-1; 10 nucleotides align to TRBD2. V trimming: 5 bases; J trimming: 0 bases; junction bases outside the gene matches: 16. CDR3 length: 20 amino acids. Germline CDR1 and CDR2: LNHDA and SQIVND (reference sequence). The CDR3 spells CASSPPPGLAARSSYNEQFF. The CDR3 DNA reads as TGTGCCAGTAGTCCCCCCCCCGGACTAGCGGCCAGGAGCTCCTACAATGAGCAGTTCTTC.

The chain links TRBV12-5 to TRBJ2-7; 8 bases map to TRBD2. Germline lookup yields CDR1 LGHNT and CDR2 FRNRAP. J was trimmed by 3 bases and V by 6 bases; bases with no gene match: 4. The CDR3 has 13 residues. CDR3 sequence: CASGASGFYEQYF. The CDR3 nucleotides are TGTGCTAGTGGGGCTAGCGGGTTCTACGAGCAGTACTTC.

V and J are TRBV6-4 and TRBJ2-1; TRBD2 matches 7 bases. Germline lookup yields CDR1 MRHNA and CDR2 SNTAGT. CDR3 length: 15 amino acids. V dropped 0 bases and J dropped 9; count of bases not matched to a gene: 8. The CDR3 bases are TGTGCCAGCAGTGACTCGGGCGGGAGTGGTAGTGAGCAGTTCTTC. It yields the protein CASSDSGGSGSEQFF.

This clone was found a few times. This chain's CDR3 is CASSLTLGRAGEKLFF. The DNA for the CDR3 is TGTGCCAGCAGCTTAACCCTCGGCAGGGCGGGAGAAAAACTGTTTTTT. This chain joins TRBV7-9 and TRBJ1-4; the D gene is possibly TRBD1 (5 bases). From germline, CDR1 is SEHNR and CDR2 FQNEAQ (reference sequence). The V end lost 2 bases, the J end lost 8 bases, and 18 bases lay between the germline ends. The CDR3 runs 16 residues.

This chain links TRBV20-1 with TRBJ1-2, with 8 bases lining up with TRBD1. Germline trimming cut 6 bases from V and 8 bases from J; bases unmatched to any gene: 20. The germline CDR1 and CDR2 sequences are DFQATT and SNEGSKA (reference sequence). The CDR3 runs to 16 residues. In nucleotides, the CDR3 is TGCAGTGCCAGTTTCCGGGACAGGACTTTTCTGCGGGGCTACACCTTC. Its translation: CSASFRDRTFLRGYTF.

V and J are TRBV30 and TRBJ1-6; 9 nucleotides align to TRBD1. The V and J ends lost 3 bases and 8 bases, in that order; junction bases with no gene match: 8. The length of the CDR3 is 15 residues. Germline CDR1 reads GTSNPN; CDR2 reads SVGIG (reference sequence). Written as DNA, the CDR3 is TGTGCCTGGAGCGCACAGGGGGCTATTGATTCACCCCTCCACTTT. The encoded protein is CAWSAQGAIDSPLHF.

The chain employs TRBV28 and TRBJ1-1; D is ambiguous. Trimming took 6 bases from V and 1 from J, leaving 9 bases between them. This CDR3 is built from 13 residues. Germline V gives CDR1 MDHEN, CDR2 SYDVKM. The CDR3 loop reads CASRTYRNTEAFF. CDR3 bases: TGTGCCAGCAGGACCTACAGGAACACTGAAGCTTTCTTT.

The chain has TRBV30 and TRBJ1-4; maybe TRBD1 (5 bases). This CDR3 comprises 13 residues. V lost 3 bases and J 8 bases, leaving 13 bases between the germline ends. Germline lookup yields CDR1 GTSNPN and CDR2 SVGIG (reference sequence). Here the CDR3 DNA reads TGTGCCTGGAGCTTGGGGGGGGACGAAAAACTGTTTTTT. It is translated as CAWSLGGDEKLFF. Full variable domain (outside the CDR3, taken from reference TRBV30 and TRBJ1-4): SQTIHQWPATLVQPVGSPLSLECTVEGTSNPNLYWYRQAAGRGLQLLFYSVGIGQISSEVPQNLSASRPQDRQFILSSKKLLLSDSGFYLCAWSLGGDEKLFFGSGTQLSVL.

In its sample, this clone was seen once. This chain links TRBV15 with TRBJ1-1, with 9 bases lining up with TRBD1. CDR1 and CDR2 from the germline V gene are LNHNV and YYDKDF (reference sequence). CDR3 length: 15 residues. The V segment lost 6 bases and the J segment 1 base; nucleotides outside the gene matches: 6. The CDR3, as DNA: TGTGCCACCAGTTGGGACAGGGCAACGAACACTGAAGCTTTCTTT. It translates to CATSWDRATNTEAFF.

V is TRBV11-3 and J is TRBJ2-5; 13 positions agree with TRBD2. The trim removed 0 bases at V and 2 bases at J, leaving 6 bases unmatched. This CDR3 has 18 amino acids. Germline V gene data show CDR1 as SGHNT and CDR2 as YENEEA. The CDR3 loop reads CASSLDLGTSGEQETQYF. The CDR3 region has the DNA TGTGCCAGCAGCTTAGATCTTGGGACTAGCGGGGAACAAGAGACCCAGTACTTC.

V and J are TRBV27 and TRBJ2-7; weak D call: TRBD2 (5 bases). The germline V gene encodes CDR1 MNHEY and CDR2 SMNVEV (reference sequence). The CDR3 is 16 amino acids. The ends were cut back, 3 bases at V and 0 bases at J, with 15 bases in the middle. CDR3 sequence (DNA): TGTGCCAGCAGTTTTGTAAGAGGGTCCAGCTCCTACGAGCAGTACTTC. It yields the protein CASSFVRGSSSYEQYF.

This chain joins TRBV14 and TRBJ2-7; 12 bases match TRBD2. The V gene end was trimmed by 1 base and the J gene end by 4 bases; junction bases not matched to a gene: 2. The CDR3 has 15 amino acids. The germline V gene encodes CDR1 SGHDN and CDR2 FVKESK. The CDR3, as DNA: TGTGCCAGCAGCCAAGGGCTAGCGGGAGGGTACGAGCAGTACTTC. This gives the protein CASSQGLAGGYEQYF.

A note on this clone: Other DNA sequences in this specimen translate into the identical CDR3. The chain uses TRBV18 and TRBJ1-1, with a weak D call TRBD1 (6 bases). CDR1 and CDR2 from the germline V gene are KGHSH and LQKENI. Trimming cost V 3 bases and J 0 bases, with 8 bases left between them. CDR3 length: 14 amino acids. CDR3 nucleotide sequence: TGTGCCAGCTCACCGGACAGATTGAACACTGAAGCTTTCTTT. As protein: CASSPDRLNTEAFF.